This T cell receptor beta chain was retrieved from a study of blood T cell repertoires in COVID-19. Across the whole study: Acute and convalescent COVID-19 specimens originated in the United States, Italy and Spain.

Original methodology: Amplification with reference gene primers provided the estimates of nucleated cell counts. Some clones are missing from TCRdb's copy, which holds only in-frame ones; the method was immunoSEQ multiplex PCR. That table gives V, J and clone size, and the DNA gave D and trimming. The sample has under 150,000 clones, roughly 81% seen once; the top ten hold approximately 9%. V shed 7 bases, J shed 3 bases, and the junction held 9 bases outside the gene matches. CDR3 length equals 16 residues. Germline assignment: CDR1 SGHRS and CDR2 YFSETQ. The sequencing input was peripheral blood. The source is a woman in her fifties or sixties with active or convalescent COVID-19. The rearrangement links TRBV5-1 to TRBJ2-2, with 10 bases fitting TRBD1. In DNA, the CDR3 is TGCGCCAGCCAAAATACCGGGACAGGGGACACCGGGGAGCTGTTTTTT. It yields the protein CASQNTGTGDTGELFF.